This T cell receptor (beta chain) was identified in a study of breast tumors, draining lymph nodes, adjacent tissues. Whole-study results and caveats: Compared with lymph nodes, tumors were less diverse; compared with nontumor tissue, more.

TCRdb called the multiplex PCR reads again in MiXCR, with one record for every CDR3 protein. There are fewer than 200,000 distinct CDR3 sequences in the sample; about 30% occur only once, and approximately 4.2% lies in the top ten. Breast cancer patients provided tissue from their axillary draining lymph nodes. CDR3 length: 17 amino acids. Trimming removed 0 bases from V and 4 bases from J, with 13 bases in between. Germline CDR1 and CDR2: MNHEY and SMNVEV (reference sequence). Notes on this clonotype: Its antigen remains unidentified.

Sequenced material: axillary lymph node tissue. The chain uses TRBV27 and TRBJ1-6, with D possibly matching TRBD1 (6 bases). This clonotype originated in a female donor with breast cancer. Some clones in this sample may be carry-over from other donors' samples. CDR3 coding DNA: TGTGCCAGCAGTTTATCAAAGGGGGAAGGGTATAATTCACCCCTCCACTTT. It specifies CASSLSKGEGYNSPLHF.